Listed below are T cell receptor beta chains from one sample, sequenced in a study of cytomegalovirus exposure and HLA in healthy donors. Clones were read by immunoSEQ multiplex PCR, and TCRdb kept only the in-frame ones, dropping some. The sample has about 200,000 clones; approximately 80% are singletons. Sequenced material: PBMCs. The receptors shown here come from a girl aged 2 to 10 in good health and CMV-seronegative. Each CDR3 is given with its conserved first and last residue. A D gene is named only where the DNA matches it firmly. Clone size, where shown, is once, few, many, or a class for clones that have expanded.

len	d_gene	abundance	v_gene	j_gene	CDR3aa	CDR3nt
15	TRBD1	NA	TRBV7-9	TRBJ1-2	CASSSPGQGAHGYTF	TGTGCCAGCAGCTCCCCCGGACAGGGGGCGCACGGCTACACCTTC
16	TRBD2	NA	TRBV30	TRBJ2-1	CAWKGLAGGTYNEQFF	TGTGCCTGGAAAGGACTAGCGGGAGGGACCTACAATGAGCAGTTCTTC
14	NA	NA	TRBV5-4	TRBJ2-7	CASSFTGSVYEQYF	TGTGCCAGCAGCTTTACAGGGTCGGTTTACGAGCAGTACTTC
15	NA	NA	TRBV5-1	TRBJ2-1	CASSLSSSVYNKQFF	TGCGCCAGCAGCCTATCGTCTAGCGTCTACAATAAGCAGTTCTTC
15	TRBD1	few	TRBV30	TRBJ1-1	CAWRTYTGARTEAFF	TGTGCCTGGAGAACATACACAGGGGCTCGCACTGAAGCTTTCTTT
13	NA	once	TRBV5-1	TRBJ1-5	CASSLVAGQPQHF	TGCGCCAGCAGCTTGGTAGCGGGACAGCCCCAGCATTTT
13	NA	NA	TRBV4-1	TRBJ1-1	CASSLAGGTEAFF	TGCGCCAGCAGCCTGGCGGGGGGAACTGAAGCTTTCTTT
14	TRBD2	NA	TRBV6-5	TRBJ2-7	CASSSEASGYEQYF	TGTGCCAGCAGTTCTGAGGCTAGCGGATACGAGCAGTACTTC
15	TRBD1	NA	TRBV27	TRBJ1-1	CASIPTGAFGTEAFF	TGTGCCAGCATCCCGACAGGGGCCTTTGGCACTGAAGCTTTCTTT
15	TRBD2	NA	TRBV4-1	TRBJ2-7	CASSQGLATLYEQYF	TGCGCCAGCAGCCAGGGACTAGCGACACTCTACGAGCAGTACTTC
15	NA	NA	TRBV23-1	TRBJ1-4	CASSQAGLVNEKLFF	TGCGCCAGCAGTCAAGCAGGATTAGTTAATGAAAAACTGTTTTTT
13	NA	once	TRBV7-6	TRBJ2-3	CASSFGGQDTQYF	TGTGCCAGCAGCTTTGGCGGTCAGGATACGCAGTATTTT
14	NA	NA	TRBV7-6	TRBJ2-7	CASSLARGPYEQYF	TGTGCCAGCAGCTTAGCCCGGGGTCCCTACGAGCAGTACTTC
18	TRBD1	NA	TRBV5-1	TRBJ1-2	CASSLYQTGQGSNYGYTF	TGCGCCAGCAGCTTGTATCAAACGGGACAGGGATCCAACTATGGCTACACCTTC
15	NA	NA	TRBV5-6	TRBJ1-5	CASSFGPKRANTQHF	TGTGCCAGCAGCTTTGGCCCCAAGCGGGCAAACACCCAGCATTTT
14	TRBD1	NA	TRBV2	TRBJ2-7	CASSYTGGSYEQYF	TGTGCCAGCAGTTACACAGGGGGCTCCTACGAGCAGTACTTC
19	TRBD1	NA	TRBV11-2	TRBJ1-2	CASSSGTGGPLLINYGYTF	TGTGCCAGCAGCTCAGGGACAGGGGGTCCGTTACTGATTAACTATGGCTACACCTTC
14	NA	NA	TRBV7-2	TRBJ2-5	CASSLGASQETRYF	TGTGCCAGCAGCTTAGGGGCGTCGCAAGAGACCCGGTACTTC
15	TRBD1	NA	TRBV11-2	TRBJ2-1	CASSLAPDRSGEQFF	TGTGCCAGCAGCTTAGCCCCGGACAGGTCCGGTGAGCAGTTCTTC
18	NA	NA	TRBV7-3	TRBJ2-5	CASSTALGSDVAQETQYF	TGTGCCAGCAGCACCGCCCTAGGTAGCGACGTCGCCCAAGAGACCCAGTACTTC
14	NA	NA	TRBV9	TRBJ1-1	CASSVGSPGTEAFF	TGTGCCAGCAGCGTAGGAAGTCCAGGGACTGAAGCTTTCTTT
13	TRBD1	NA	TRBV5-5	TRBJ2-1	CASSSYRGNEQFF	TGTGCCAGCAGCTCTTACAGGGGCAATGAGCAGTTCTTC
13	NA	NA	TRBV4-2	TRBJ2-3	CASSQAPSDTQYF	TGTGCCAGCAGCCAGGCCCCGTCGGATACGCAGTATTTT
14	TRBD1	few	TRBV6-5	TRBJ1-2	CASSPSGTGNGYTF	TGTGCCAGCAGTCCTTCCGGGACAGGGAATGGCTACACCTTC
16	TRBD2	NA	TRBV6-1	TRBJ2-1	CASSDRTSGRPHEQFF	TGTGCCAGCAGTGACCGGACTAGCGGGAGGCCCCATGAGCAGTTCTTC
17	NA	NA	TRBV12-5	TRBJ2-3	CASGLAKGRVQPDTQYF	TGTGCTAGTGGTTTGGCGAAGGGGCGAGTTCAGCCAGATACGCAGTATTTT
16	NA	NA	TRBV4-1	TRBJ1-1	CASSQAQQVFGTEAFF	TGCGCCAGCAGCCAAGCCCAACAGGTTTTCGGCACTGAAGCTTTCTTT
14	NA	once	TRBV7-9	TRBJ2-3	CASMAGSSTDTQYF	TGTGCCAGCATGGCAGGCTCTAGCACAGATACGCAGTATTTT
13	NA	NA	TRBV4-1	TRBJ2-5	CASSHGQKETQYF	TGCGCCAGCAGCCATGGACAGAAAGAGACCCAGTACTTC
16	TRBD2	few	TRBV7-9	TRBJ2-2	CASGRLAGEGTGELFF	TGTGCCAGCGGAAGACTAGCGGGAGAGGGCACCGGGGAGCTGTTTTTT
12	NA	NA	TRBV2	TRBJ1-1	CASSRGAFVAFF	TGTGCCAGCAGTAGAGGAGCCTTTGTAGCTTTCTTT
13	NA	NA	TRBV11-2	TRBJ1-2	CASSFAGGYGYTF	TGTGCCAGCAGCTTTGCCGGGGGCTATGGCTACACCTTC
16	TRBD1	NA	TRBV19	TRBJ1-1	CASSTWTGGLNTEAFF	TGTGCCAGTAGTACCTGGACAGGGGGCTTGAACACTGAAGCTTTCTTT
14	TRBD2	NA	TRBV29-1	TRBJ2-5	CSVEGGSLGETQYF	TGCAGCGTTGAAGGCGGGAGCCTCGGGGAGACCCAGTACTTC
15	NA	NA	TRBV30	TRBJ2-7	CAWSPSDKYSYEQYF	TGTGCCTGGAGTCCCTCGGACAAATACTCCTACGAGCAGTACTTC
15	NA	NA	TRBV11-2	TRBJ1-2	CASSLVFGRDYGYTF	TGTGCCAGCAGCTTAGTCTTTGGGCGGGACTATGGCTACACCTTC
13	NA	NA	TRBV19	TRBJ1-1	CASSIDGQTEAFF	TGTGCCAGTAGTATAGATGGGCAGACCGAAGCTTTCTTT
14	NA	NA	TRBV4-1	TRBJ1-4	CASERIQGTEKLFF	TGCGCCAGCGAAAGAATACAGGGTACGGAAAAACTGTTTTTT
17	NA	NA	TRBV7-2	TRBJ1-2	CASSYSLWGGENYGYTF	TGTGCCAGCAGCTACTCCCTTTGGGGGGGAGAGAACTATGGCTACACCTTC
20	TRBD2	NA	TRBV4-1	TRBJ2-5	CASSHLGGLAGGQLSGTQYF	TGCGCCAGCAGCCATCTTGGGGGACTAGCGGGAGGCCAGCTGTCGGGGACCCAGTACTTC
16	TRBD2	NA	TRBV4-2	TRBJ2-7	CASSQEGAGESYEQYF	TGTGCCAGCAGCCAAGAGGGAGCGGGAGAGTCCTACGAGCAGTACTTC
13	NA	NA	TRBV7-9	TRBJ1-1	CASTFYRGTEAFF	TGTGCCAGCACCTTCTATCGGGGGACTGAAGCTTTCTTT
16	TRBD2	NA	TRBV7-9	TRBJ2-3	CASSLWASGSSDTQYF	TGTGCCAGCAGCTTATGGGCTAGCGGGAGTTCAGATACGCAGTATTTT
12	NA	NA	TRBV10-3	TRBJ1-2	CAISDNNYGYTF	TGTGCCATCAGTGACAATAACTATGGCTACACCTTC
14	TRBD1	NA	TRBV6-5	TRBJ1-3	CASSRDRGLNTIYF	TGTGCCAGCAGCAGGGACAGGGGATTGAACACCATATATTTT
16	NA	few	TRBV6-1	TRBJ1-4	CASSEIPGHLNEKLFF	TGTGCCAGCAGTGAGATCCCGGGACACCTAAATGAAAAACTGTTTTTT